Presented here are 29 T cell receptor beta chains from one specimen sequenced in a study of T cell responses to AZD1222 COVID-19 vaccine. Some clones are missing from TCRdb's copy, which holds only in-frame ones; the method was immunoSEQ multiplex PCR. The sample includes about 210,000 clones, approximately 94% of them seen just once. The source was peripheral blood, collected 28 days after the second dose of the MenACWY control vaccine. The receptor set was obtained from an adult who received the MenACWY meningococcal vaccine as a control.

The J gene is TRBJ2-2, the V gene TRBV5-1, with D tentatively TRBD1 (5 bases). This CDR3 spans 13 amino acids. The V end lost 4 bases, the J end lost 6 bases, and 10 bases lay between the germline ends. Germline CDR1 and CDR2: SGHRS and YFSETQ. This CDR3 reads CASSKLGAGELFF. CDR3 coding DNA: TGCGCCAGCAGCAAATTAGGGGCCGGGGAGCTGTTTTTT.

V usage is TRBV27 and J usage is TRBJ1-6; possibly TRBD1 for D (5 bases). CDR3 length equals 19 residues. Looked up from germline, CDR1 is MNHEY and CDR2 is SMNVEV (reference sequence). The V end lost 3 bases, the J end lost 5 bases, and 23 bases lay between the germline ends. The CDR3 DNA is TGTGCCAGCAGTTTCAATCCGGGGTTGTTGGGGGAGGATAATTCACCCCTCCACTTT. This sequence encodes CASSFNPGLLGEDNSPLHF.

The gene calls are TRBV3-1 (or the pseudogene TRBV3-2) and TRBJ2-2; D unresolved. The V end was cut by 1 base, the J end by 3 bases, with 15 bases between. This CDR3 is 17 amino acids long. CDR1 is LGHDT, CDR2 YNNKEL, per germline (reference sequence). As DNA, the CDR3 is TGTGCCAGCAGCCAAGGCCCACGTGGACGGGACACCGGGGAGCTGTTTTTT. Translating gives CASSQGPRGRDTGELFF.

This chain links TRBV10-3 with TRBJ1-2, with 7 bases lining up with TRBD1. Trimming removed 5 bases from V and 6 bases from J; junction bases left unmatched: 3. CDR1 is ENHRY and CDR2 is SYGVKD in the germline V gene. This CDR3 has 12 residues. Here the CDR3 DNA reads TGTGCCATCAGTAGGGACAGAAATGGCTACACCTTC. Residues: CAISRDRNGYTF.

This clone was seen more than once but under ten times. The chain recombines TRBV28 with TRBJ1-1; TRBD1 matches 7 bases. Looked up from germline, CDR1 is MDHEN and CDR2 is SYDVKM. This CDR3 has 15 residues. J lost 1 base, V lost 4 bases, and 6 bases had no gene match. CDR3 bases: TGTGCCAGCAGTTCAGCGGGACAGCCGAACACTGAAGCTTTCTTT. Protein product: CASSSAGQPNTEAFF.

This chain uses TRBV7-9 with TRBJ2-7; weak D call: TRBD1 (5 bases). Trimming removed 6 bases from V and 5 bases from J, with 20 bases in between. The CDR3 consists of 15 residues. The germline gives CDR1 SEHNR, CDR2 FQNEAQ (reference sequence). CDR3 DNA sequence: TGTGCCAGCAGTTACGGCCGCCTTACAGGTAACGAGCAGTACTTC. Protein: CASSYGRLTGNEQYF.

This chain uses TRBV5-1 with TRBJ2-1; TRBD2 aligns across 14 bases. The CDR3 is 16 residues long. Germline-derived CDR1 and CDR2 are SGHRS and YFSETQ. V lost 4 bases to trimming and J lost 8 bases; unmatched junction nucleotides: 8. This CDR3 reads CASSTGTSGGGDEQFF. The CDR3 DNA follows: TGCGCCAGCAGCACCGGGACTAGCGGGGGAGGGGATGAGCAGTTCTTC.

The chain employs TRBV5-6 and TRBJ1-2; D might be TRBD1 (6 bases). Germline V CDR1 and CDR2: SGHDT, YYEEEE. The length of the CDR3 is 14 residues. Written as DNA, the CDR3 is TGTGCTACTTGGCGAGGGACACCAAACTATGGCTACACCTTC. Its translation is CATWRGTPNYGYTF.

V is TRBV7-2 and J is TRBJ2-1, with 10 bases matching TRBD2. Unmatched junction bases numbered 5, after V lost 8 bases and J lost 4 bases. CDR1 is SGHTA, CDR2 FQGNSA, per germline. The CDR3 has 14 amino acids. For the CDR3, the DNA is TGTGCCAGCGGCGGACTAGCGGTTTACAATGAGCAGTTCTTC. Encoded protein: CASGGLAVYNEQFF.

The chain links TRBV28 to TRBJ2-2; a possible D gene is TRBD2 (5 bases). CDR3 size: 18 residues. V lost 8 bases to trimming and J lost 4 bases, with 26 bases between them. Germline CDR1 MDHEN, CDR2 SYDVKM. The CDR3 bases are TGTGCCAGCTTTTCCTGGGCGGGTCCCGGGCGAAGCACCGGGGAGCTGTTTTTT. Its translation: CASFSWAGPGRSTGELFF. Complete variable domain (other parts from reference TRBV28 and TRBJ2-2): DVKVTQSSRYLVKRTGEKVFLECVQDMDHENMFWYRQDPGLGLRLIYFSYDVKMKEKGDIPEGYSVSREKKERFSLILESASTNQTSMYLCASFSWAGPGRSTGELFFGEGSRLTVL.

The chain uses TRBV28 and TRBJ1-1; D is uncertain. From germline, CDR1 is MDHEN and CDR2 SYDVKM. The CDR3 totals 13 residues. V shed 5 bases and J shed 11 bases, with 18 bases lying between them. CDR3 in DNA: TGTGCCAGCAGTCCGCCCCTTCACTCATACGCTTTCTTT. Translation: CASSPPLHSYAFF.

The V call is TRBV4-3, the J call TRBJ2-5; TRBD2 matches at 7 bases. Per the germline V gene, CDR1 is LGHNA and CDR2 is YSLEER. This CDR3 spans 14 amino acids. The V segment lost 4 bases and the J segment 5 bases; nucleotides outside the gene matches: 7. DNA of the CDR3: TGCGCCAGCAGCCCTCAGCGCGGGGGTGAGACCCAGTACTTC. It translates to CASSPQRGGETQYF.

CDR3 in amino acids: CASSSGGAYGEQFF. The CDR3 bases are TGTGCCAGCAGCTCAGGGGGCGCCTATGGTGAGCAGTTCTTC. V gene TRBV28 combines with J gene TRBJ2-1, with 8 bases aligning to TRBD1. The CDR3 totals 14 residues. V lost 6 bases and J lost 9; bases outside the gene matches: 10. Germline V gives CDR1 MDHEN, CDR2 SYDVKM.

The gene calls are TRBV6-2 or TRBV6-3 and TRBJ2-3; no clear D gene. Trimming pared 0 bases from V and 2 bases from J, leaving 12 bases between. Germline V CDR1 and CDR2: MNHEY, SVGEGT. The length of the CDR3 is 16 residues. The DNA of the CDR3 is TGTGCCAGCAGTTACTCAACGGCCTTACACACAGATACGCAGTATTTT. The encoded protein is CASSYSTALHTDTQYF.

The CDR3 DNA reads as TGTGCCAGCAGCAACAGCTTGGGCTACGAGCAGTACTTC. It encodes CASSNSLGYEQYF. The J gene is TRBJ2-7, the V gene TRBV6-5; D not resolved. CDR1 MNHEY and CDR2 SVGAGI come from the germline V gene. Trimming pared 6 bases from V and 3 bases from J, leaving 12 bases between. The CDR3 runs 13 residues.

The chain is built from TRBV5-5 and TRBJ2-2; 8 nucleotides match TRBD2. With 1 base clipped from V and 2 bases from J, the junction kept 4 bases outside the gene matches. CDR1 is SGHKS and CDR2 is YYEKEE in the germline V gene (reference sequence). The CDR3 spans 16 residues. The CDR3 DNA sequence: TGTGCCAGCAGCTTGACCGGGGGGGCCAACACCGGGGAGCTGTTTTTT. Protein product: CASSLTGGANTGELFF. Full variable domain (missing parts from reference TRBV5-5 and TRBJ2-2): DAGVTQSPTHLIKTRGQQVTLRCSPISGHKSVSWYQQVLGQGPQFIFQYYEKEERGRGNFPDRFSARQFPNYSSELNVNALLLGDSALYLCASSLTGGANTGELFFGEGSRLTVL.

The chain has TRBV7-3 and TRBJ2-7; D might be TRBD2 (5 bases). V gave up 2 bases and J gave up 2 bases, with 10 bases separating them. Germline V gene sequence: CDR1 SGHTA, CDR2 FQGTGA. CDR3 length: 14 residues. CDR3 loop: CASSLGGEAYEQYF. CDR3 nucleotide sequence: TGTGCCAGCAGCTTAGGAGGTGAGGCCTACGAGCAGTACTTC. Together with reference TRBV7-3 and TRBJ2-7, the CDR3 gives the full variable domain: GAGVSQTPSNKVTEKGKYVELRCDPISGHTALYWYRQSLGQGPEFLIYFQGTGAADDSGLPNDRFFAVRPEGSVSTLKIQRTERGDSAVYLCASSLGGEAYEQYFGPGTRLTVT.

The chain couples TRBV30 to TRBJ1-2; no firm D call. CDR1 GTSNPN and CDR2 SVGIG come from the germline V gene (reference sequence). CDR3 length: 14 amino acids. With 0 bases removed from V and 4 bases from J, the gap between germline ends came to 12 bases. CDR3 residues: CAWSVKRSPYGYTF. The CDR3 nucleotides read TGTGCCTGGAGTGTAAAGCGGTCCCCCTATGGCTACACCTTC.

The chain employs TRBV7-2 and TRBJ2-6, with D unclear. The CDR3 totals 13 residues. CDR1 is SGHTA, CDR2 FQGNSA, per germline. Trimming took 4 bases from V and 0 from J, leaving 1 base between them. Here the CDR3 DNA reads TGTGCCAGCAGCTCCTCTGGGGCCAACGTCCTGACTTTC. Translating it yields CASSSSGANVLTF.

V and J are TRBV7-2 and TRBJ2-7; TRBD1 is a possible D gene (5 bases). Trimming took off 0 bases at V and 5 bases at J, with 20 bases between the two ends. Germline V gene lookup returns CDR1 SGHTA and CDR2 FQGNSA. The CDR3 extends over 17 amino acids. For the CDR3, the DNA is TGTGCCAGCAGCTTAGCGTTTAGGGCAGGGTATCTCAACGAGCAGTACTTC. The encoded protein is CASSLAFRAGYLNEQYF.

Concerning this clone itself: Additional DNA sequences in this sample encode the identical CDR3. The chain recombines TRBV11-2 with TRBJ2-7, with 8 nucleotides matching TRBD1. Looked up from germline, CDR1 is SGHAT and CDR2 is FQNNGV. The V and J ends lost 5 bases and 2 bases, in that order; junction bases with no gene match: 5. The CDR3 extends over 14 amino acids. The CDR3 protein is CASSLGQGAYEQYF. In DNA form, the CDR3 reads TGTGCCAGCAGCCTCGGACAGGGAGCCTACGAGCAGTACTTC.

Turning to this clone: The identical CDR3 is also encoded by other nucleotide sequences in the sample. The chain uses TRBV5-1 and TRBJ2-5; D gene unclear. The ends were cut back, 3 bases at V and 1 base at J, with 1 base in the middle. Germline CDR1 is SGHRS and CDR2 is YFSETQ. This CDR3 region has 11 residues. The CDR3, as DNA: TGCGCCAGCAGCTCCCAAGAGACCCAGTACTTC. This translates into CASSSQETQYF.

This chain links TRBV5-1 with TRBJ2-2; tentatively, D is TRBD1 (6 bases). In germline, CDR1 is SGHRS, CDR2 YFSETQ. The CDR3 length is 16 residues. Trimming removed 4 bases at V and 5 bases at J, with 18 bases between. The CDR3 here is CASSTAGTRLTGELFF. The CDR3, as DNA: TGCGCCAGCAGCACCGCAGGGACACGTTTAACCGGGGAGCTGTTTTTT.

This chain joins TRBV5-6 and TRBJ1-1; a possible D gene is TRBD1 (5 bases). This CDR3 has 15 residues. The germline V gene encodes CDR1 SGHDT and CDR2 YYEEEE. V lost 4 bases, J lost 0 bases, and 13 bases lay in between. In DNA, the CDR3 is TGTGCCAGCAGCCGATTCCAGGGTCTGAACACTGAAGCTTTCTTT. This sequence encodes CASSRFQGLNTEAFF.

The rearrangement links TRBV27 to TRBJ2-1; the D call may be TRBD1 or TRBD2 (5 bases each). The V gene lost 3 bases and the J gene lost 4 bases, with 13 bases spanning the gap. Germline V gene lookup returns CDR1 MNHEY and CDR2 SMNVEV (reference sequence). The CDR3 length is 15 residues. The CDR3 coding sequence is TGTGCCAGCAGTTTGCTCGGGACCACATACAATGAGCAGTTCTTC. Translating it yields CASSLLGTTYNEQFF.

The chain joins TRBV6-1 to TRBJ2-1; the match to TRBD2 covers 11 bases. Per the germline V gene, CDR1 is MNHNS and CDR2 is SASEGT. V trimming: 4 bases; J trimming: 5 bases; junction bases outside the gene matches: 7. The CDR3 runs to 16 residues. The CDR3 region is CASSGLAGGENNEQFF. CDR3 bases: TGTGCCAGCAGTGGCCTAGCGGGGGGTGAAAACAATGAGCAGTTCTTC.

The V and J genes are TRBV27 and TRBJ2-7; 10 nucleotides match TRBD2. The CDR3 consists of 15 residues. The germline V gene has CDR1 MNHEY and CDR2 SMNVEV (reference sequence). J was trimmed by 2 bases and V by 6 bases; bases with no gene match: 7. CDR3 nucleotides: TGTGCCAGCAGGCTGGGACTAGCGCTTACCTACGAGCAGTACTTC. Translated, it gives CASRLGLALTYEQYF.

This rearrangement joins TRBV14 to TRBJ1-2, with a possible D match to TRBD1 (6 bases). Germline values: CDR1 SGHDN, CDR2 FVKESK. V was trimmed by 4 bases and J by 2 bases, leaving 8 bases between them. The CDR3 covers 13 residues. CDR3 in amino acids: CASSLTGNYGYTF. The CDR3 DNA reads TGTGCCAGCAGCCTTACAGGGAACTATGGCTACACCTTC.

The V gene is TRBV3-1 (or the pseudogene TRBV3-2), the J gene TRBJ2-7, with 7 bases that match TRBD1. V was clipped by 4 bases and J by 2 bases; unmatched bases: 5. Germline V gene lookup returns CDR1 LGHDT and CDR2 YNNKEL (reference sequence). This CDR3 is 14 amino acids long. The CDR3 region is CASSLGTVPYEQYF. CDR3 in DNA: TGTGCCAGCAGCCTCGGGACAGTGCCCTACGAGCAGTACTTC.